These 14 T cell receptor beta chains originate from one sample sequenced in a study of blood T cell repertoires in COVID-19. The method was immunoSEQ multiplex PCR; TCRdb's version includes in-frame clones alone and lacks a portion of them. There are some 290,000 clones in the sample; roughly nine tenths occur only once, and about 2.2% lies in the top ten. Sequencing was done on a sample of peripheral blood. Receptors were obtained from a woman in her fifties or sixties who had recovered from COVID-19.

The CDR3 loop reads CATSRGGGQPQHF. The CDR3 DNA sequence: TGTGCCACCAGCAGGGGGGGTGGTCAGCCCCAGCATTTT. V and J are TRBV15 and TRBJ1-5; a possible D gene is TRBD1 (5 bases). In germline, CDR1 is LNHNV, CDR2 YYDKDF (reference sequence). V was clipped by 3 bases and J by 6 bases, with 9 bases between them. This CDR3 region has 13 residues.

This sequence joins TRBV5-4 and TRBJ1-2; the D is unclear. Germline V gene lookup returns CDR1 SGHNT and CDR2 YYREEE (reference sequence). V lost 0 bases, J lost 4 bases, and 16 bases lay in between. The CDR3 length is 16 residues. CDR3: CASSLAERGGIYGYTF. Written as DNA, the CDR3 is TGTGCCAGCAGCTTGGCCGAACGGGGAGGGATCTATGGCTACACCTTC.

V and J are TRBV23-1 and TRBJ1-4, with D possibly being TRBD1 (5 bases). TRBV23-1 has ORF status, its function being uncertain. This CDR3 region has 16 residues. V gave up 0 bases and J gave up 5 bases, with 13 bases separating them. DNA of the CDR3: TGCGCCAGCAGTCAATCAACAGGACAAGGAAATGAAAAACTGTTTTTT. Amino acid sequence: CASSQSTGQGNEKLFF.

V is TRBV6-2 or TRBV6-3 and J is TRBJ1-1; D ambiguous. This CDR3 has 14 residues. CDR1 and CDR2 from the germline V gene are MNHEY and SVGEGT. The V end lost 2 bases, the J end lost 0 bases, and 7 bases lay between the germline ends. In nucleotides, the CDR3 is TGTGCCAGCAGTTACCCGCCGGTGAACACTGAAGCTTTCTTT. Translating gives CASSYPPVNTEAFF.

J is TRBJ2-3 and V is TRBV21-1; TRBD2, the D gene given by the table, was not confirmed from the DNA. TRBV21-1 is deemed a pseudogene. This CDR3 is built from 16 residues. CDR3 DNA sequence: TGTGCCAGCAGCAAAGTTCTAGCGGGGGGGCCCGATACGCAGTATTTT. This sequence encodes CASSKVLAGGPDTQYF.

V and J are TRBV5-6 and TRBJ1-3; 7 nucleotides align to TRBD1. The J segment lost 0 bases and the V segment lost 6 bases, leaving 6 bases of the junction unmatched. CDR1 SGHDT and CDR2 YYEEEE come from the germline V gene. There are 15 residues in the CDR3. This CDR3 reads CASKNRGISGNTIYF. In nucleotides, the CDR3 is TGTGCCAGCAAGAACAGGGGTATCTCTGGAAACACCATATATTTT. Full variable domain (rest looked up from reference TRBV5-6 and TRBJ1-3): DAGVTQSPTHLIKTRGQQVTLRCSPKSGHDTVSWYQQALGQGPQFIFQYYEEEERQRGNFPDRFSGHQFPNYSSELNVNALLLGDSALYLCASKNRGISGNTIYFGEGSWLTVV.

This CDR3 is CASSLSRGNQPQHF. CDR3 bases: TGTGCCAGCAGTTTATCGCGGGGCAATCAGCCCCAGCATTTT. This chain links TRBV27 with TRBJ1-5; no definite D call. This CDR3 is built from 14 residues. From germline, CDR1 is MNHEY and CDR2 SMNVEV (reference sequence). V lost 0 bases to trimming and J lost 2 bases, with 5 bases between them.

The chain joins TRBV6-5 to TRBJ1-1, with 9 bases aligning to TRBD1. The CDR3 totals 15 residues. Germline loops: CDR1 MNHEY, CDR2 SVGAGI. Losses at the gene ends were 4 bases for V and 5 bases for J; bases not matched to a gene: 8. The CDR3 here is CASSLGQGRATEAFF. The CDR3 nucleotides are TGTGCCAGCAGTTTAGGACAGGGGAGAGCAACTGAAGCTTTCTTT.

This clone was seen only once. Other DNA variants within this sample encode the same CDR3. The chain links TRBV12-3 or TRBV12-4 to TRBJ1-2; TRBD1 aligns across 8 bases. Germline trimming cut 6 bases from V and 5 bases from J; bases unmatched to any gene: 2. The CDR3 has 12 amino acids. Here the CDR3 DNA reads TGTGCCAGCAGCAGACAGGGGTATGGCTACACCTTC. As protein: CASSRQGYGYTF.

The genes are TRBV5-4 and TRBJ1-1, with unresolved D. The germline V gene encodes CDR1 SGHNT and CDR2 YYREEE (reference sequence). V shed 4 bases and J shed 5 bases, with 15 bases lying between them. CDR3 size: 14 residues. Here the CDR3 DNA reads TGTGCCAGCAGCCCTGGCGGAGGGAGGACTGAAGCTTTCTTT. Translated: CASSPGGGRTEAFF.

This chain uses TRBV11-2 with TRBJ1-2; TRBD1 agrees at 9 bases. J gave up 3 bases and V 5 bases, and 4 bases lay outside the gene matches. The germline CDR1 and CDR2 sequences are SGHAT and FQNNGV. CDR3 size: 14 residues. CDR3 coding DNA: TGTGCCAGCAGCATTGACAGGGGGGACTATGGCTACACCTTC. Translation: CASSIDRGDYGYTF.

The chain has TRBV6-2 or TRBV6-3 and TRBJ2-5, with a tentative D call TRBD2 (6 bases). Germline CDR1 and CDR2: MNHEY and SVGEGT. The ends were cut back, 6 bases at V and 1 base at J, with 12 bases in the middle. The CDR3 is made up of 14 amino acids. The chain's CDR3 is CASSSGLSQETQYF. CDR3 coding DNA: TGTGCCAGCAGCTCCGGACTATCCCAAGAGACCCAGTACTTC.

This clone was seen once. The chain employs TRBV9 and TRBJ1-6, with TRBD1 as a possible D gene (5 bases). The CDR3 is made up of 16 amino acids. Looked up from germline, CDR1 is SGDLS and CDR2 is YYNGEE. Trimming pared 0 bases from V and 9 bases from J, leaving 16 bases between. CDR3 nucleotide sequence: TGTGCCAGCAGCGTAGGGGGGGAGGCCTTTCCTTCACCCCTCCACTTT. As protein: CASSVGGEAFPSPLHF.

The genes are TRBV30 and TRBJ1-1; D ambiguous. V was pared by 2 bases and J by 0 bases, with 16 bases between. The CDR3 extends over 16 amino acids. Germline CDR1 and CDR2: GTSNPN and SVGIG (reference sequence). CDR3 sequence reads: CAWSPPLARLNTEAFF. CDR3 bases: TGTGCCTGGAGTCCCCCATTGGCACGCCTGAACACTGAAGCTTTCTTT.